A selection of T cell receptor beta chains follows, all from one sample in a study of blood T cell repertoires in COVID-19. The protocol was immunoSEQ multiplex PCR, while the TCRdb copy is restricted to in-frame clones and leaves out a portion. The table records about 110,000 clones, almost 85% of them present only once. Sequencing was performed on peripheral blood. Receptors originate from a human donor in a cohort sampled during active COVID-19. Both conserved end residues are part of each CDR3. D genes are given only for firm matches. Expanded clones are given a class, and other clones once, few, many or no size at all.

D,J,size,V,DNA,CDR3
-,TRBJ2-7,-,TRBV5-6,TGTGCCAGCAGCTTGGAGGGCGGGGCCTACGAGCAGTACTTC,CASSLEGGAYEQYF
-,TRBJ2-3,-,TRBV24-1,TGTGCCACCAGTGACCCAATACGCTACAGCACAGATACGCAGTATTTT,CATSDPIRYSTDTQYF
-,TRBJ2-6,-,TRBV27,TGTGCCAGCAGTCCCCAAGGGTGGGGGCACCAGAGCTCTGGGGCCAACGTCCTGACTTTC,CASSPQGWGHQSSGANVLTF
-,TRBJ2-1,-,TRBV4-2,TGTGCCAGCAGCCAAGTATTGCAGAACAATGAGCAGTTCTTC,CASSQVLQNNEQFF
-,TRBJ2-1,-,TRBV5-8,TGTGCCAGCAGCTTGGCCACCGGGAGCTCCTACAATGAGCAGTTCTTC,CASSLATGSSYNEQFF
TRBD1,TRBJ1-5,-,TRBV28,TGTGCCAGCAGACCTGGACAGGGGGGAGATCAGCCCCAGCATTTT,CASRPGQGGDQPQHF
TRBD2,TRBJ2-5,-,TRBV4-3,TGCGCCAGCAGCCAAGATCGAGCGGGAGGGATGGAGACCCAGTACTTC,CASSQDRAGGMETQYF
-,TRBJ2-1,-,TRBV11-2,TGTGCCAGCACTGCCTTGGAGGGGTACAATGAGCAGTTCTTC,CASTALEGYNEQFF
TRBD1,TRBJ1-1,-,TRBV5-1,TGCGCCAGCAGCGGGCAGGGGGACACTGAAGCTTTCTTT,CASSGQGDTEAFF
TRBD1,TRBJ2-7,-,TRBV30,TGTGCCCATATGCGGACAGGTAGTGGCGAGCAGTACTTC,CAHMRTGSGEQYF
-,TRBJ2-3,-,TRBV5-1,TGCGCCAGCAGCTTTTCTAGCGCCACAGATACGCAGTATTTT,CASSFSSATDTQYF
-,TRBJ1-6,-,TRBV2,TGTGCCGGTCAGGATCTCAATTCACCCCTCCACTTT,CAGQDLNSPLHF
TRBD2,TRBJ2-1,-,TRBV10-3,TGTGCCATCAGCAGGAGCGGGAGCTCCTACAATGAGCAGTTCTTC,CAISRSGSSYNEQFF
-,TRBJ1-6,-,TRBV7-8,TGTGCCAGCAAGATAAACAGGGTGGGAAATTCACCCCTCCACTTT,CASKINRVGNSPLHF
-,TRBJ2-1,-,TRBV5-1,TGCGCCAGCAGCTTGACTGGCAATGAGCAGTTCTTC,CASSLTGNEQFF
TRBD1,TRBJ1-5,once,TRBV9,TGTGCCAGCAGCGTAGGACAGGGTGATAGTCAGCCCCAGCATTTT,CASSVGQGDSQPQHF
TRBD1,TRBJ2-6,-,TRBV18,TGTGCCAGCTCCCCTGGGACAGGGGAGCCCGGGGCCAACGTCCTGACTTTC,CASSPGTGEPGANVLTF
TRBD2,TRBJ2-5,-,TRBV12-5,TGTGCTAGTGGCCTTGGACTAGCGGGTGAGACCCAGTACTTC,CASGLGLAGETQYF
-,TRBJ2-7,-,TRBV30,TGTGCCTGGAGGGAGGGGGCAAAGCTTTACGAGCAGTACTTC,CAWREGAKLYEQYF
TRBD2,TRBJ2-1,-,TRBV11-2,TGTGCCAGCAGCTTAGATCTGGCTAGCGGGAGCAATGAGCAGTTCTTC,CASSLDLASGSNEQFF
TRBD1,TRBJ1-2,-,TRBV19,TGTGCCAGTAGTGAGATGGGTCAGGGGGAGTATGGCTACACCTTC,CASSEMGQGEYGYTF
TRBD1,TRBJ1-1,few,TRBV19,TGTGCCAGTACCCTTGACAGGGCTCTGAACACTGAAGCTTTCTTT,CASTLDRALNTEAFF
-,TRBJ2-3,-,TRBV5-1,TGCGCCAGCAGCTTGGGGACTGTTGGCGATACGCAGTATTTT,CASSLGTVGDTQYF
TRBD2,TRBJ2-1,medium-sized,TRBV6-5,TGTGCCAGCAACCCACTAGCGGGGAGACACAATGAGCAGTTCTTC,CASNPLAGRHNEQFF
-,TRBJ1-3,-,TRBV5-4,TGTGCCAGCAGCTTTATAGGGGGCTCTGGAAACACCATATATTTT,CASSFIGGSGNTIYF
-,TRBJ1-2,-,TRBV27,TGTGCCAGCAGTTTCACAGCTAACTATGGCTACACCTTC,CASSFTANYGYTF
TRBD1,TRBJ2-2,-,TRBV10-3,TGTGCCATCAGTCCGGGACAGACAAACACCGGGGAGCTGTTTTTT,CAISPGQTNTGELFF
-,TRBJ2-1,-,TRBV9,TGTGCCAGCAGCCCAGGGTTGGTGGACAATGAGCAGTTCTTC,CASSPGLVDNEQFF
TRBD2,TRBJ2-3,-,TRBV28,TGTGCCAGCAGTTCGGGACTAGCGGGAGTTACACATACGCAGTATTTT,CASSSGLAGVTHTQYF
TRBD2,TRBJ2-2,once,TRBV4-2,TGTGCCAGCAGCCAAGCGGGAGGGCCGGGCGGGGAGCTGTTTTTT,CASSQAGGPGGELFF
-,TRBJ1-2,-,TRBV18,TGTGCCAGCTCACCACCATCGGGACAATTAATACGCAGCTATGGCTACACCTTC,CASSPPSGQLIRSYGYTF
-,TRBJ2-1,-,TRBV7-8,TGTGCCAGCACCATTCGCGACTTTGGCGATGAGCAGTTCTTC,CASTIRDFGDEQFF
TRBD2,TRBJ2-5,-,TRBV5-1,TGCGCCAGCAGCCCAACGCCCGGGGGGGGACAAGAGACCCAGTACTTC,CASSPTPGGGQETQYF
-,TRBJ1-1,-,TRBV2,TGTGCCAGCAGTGCTAACCTCGGTGGGAACACTGAAGCTTTCTTT,CASSANLGGNTEAFF
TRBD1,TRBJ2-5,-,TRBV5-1,TGCGCCACCACTCAGGGGGCTTGGGGTCAAGAGACCCAGTACTTC,CATTQGAWGQETQYF
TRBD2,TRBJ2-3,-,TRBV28,TGTGCCAGCAGTTGGGGGGGGACTAGCGGGATTGCGACAGATACGCAGTATTTT,CASSWGGTSGIATDTQYF
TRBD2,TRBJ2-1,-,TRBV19,TGTGCCAGTACCATCGGGACTAGCGAGTACAATGAGCAGTTCTTC,CASTIGTSEYNEQFF
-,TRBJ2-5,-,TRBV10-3,TGTGCCATCAGCGGGAGTCGAGCGGAGGATCAAGAGACCCAGTACTTC,CAISGSRAEDQETQYF
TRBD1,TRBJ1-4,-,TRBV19,TGTGCCACGGGACAGACAACTAATGAAAAACTGTTTTTT,CATGQTTNEKLFF
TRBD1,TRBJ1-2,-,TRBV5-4,TGTGCCAGCAGCGAACTGACAGGGAAGTATGGCTACACCTTC,CASSELTGKYGYTF
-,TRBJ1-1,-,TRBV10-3,TGTGCCATCAGTGAGACAGGGAGAGGCACTGAAGCTTTCTTT,CAISETGRGTEAFF
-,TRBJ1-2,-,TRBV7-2,TGTGCCAGCAGCTTAGCGGGGCCAGATACTAACTATGGCTACACCTTC,CASSLAGPDTNYGYTF
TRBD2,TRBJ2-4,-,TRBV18,TGTGCCAGCTCACCTCTAGCGGGCCTTCAAAACATTCAGTACTTC,CASSPLAGLQNIQYF
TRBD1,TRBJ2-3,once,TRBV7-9,TGTGCCAGCAGCAAGACAGGGAGCACAGATACGCAGTATTTT,CASSKTGSTDTQYF
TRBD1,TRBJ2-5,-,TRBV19,TGTGCCAGTAGTCCGGGACAGATAGAGACCCAGTACTTC,CASSPGQIETQYF
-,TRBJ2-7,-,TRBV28,TGTGCCAGCAGTTCCGGGACTCCAACCTACGAGCAGTACTTC,CASSSGTPTYEQYF
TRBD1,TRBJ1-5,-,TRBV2,TGTGCCAGCAGTGGACAGGGGGCCGACAATCAGCCCCAGCATTTT,CASSGQGADNQPQHF
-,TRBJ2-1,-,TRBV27,TGTGCCAGCAGTTTACAAGGGGTGGGACTGGGTGAGCAGTTCTTC,CASSLQGVGLGEQFF
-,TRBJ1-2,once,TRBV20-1,TGCAGTGCTACCCCCCAGGATGGCTACACCTTC,CSATPQDGYTF
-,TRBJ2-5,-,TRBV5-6,TGTGCCAGCAGCTTGGACAGGGCGGAGACCCAGTACTTC,CASSLDRAETQYF
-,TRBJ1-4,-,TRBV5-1,TGCGCCAGCAGCTTGAACGGACTTATGGGTGAAAAACTGTTTTTT,CASSLNGLMGEKLFF
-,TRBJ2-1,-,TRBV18,TGTGCCAGCTCACGGCGGGAACGAAATGAGCAGTTCTTC,CASSRRERNEQFF